The 4 T cell receptor beta chains below all came from one sample that was sequenced in a study of blood T cell repertoires in COVID-19. Using immunoSEQ multiplex PCR, the repertoire was profiled, and TCRdb retains in-frame clones only, with some absent. The table has around 100,000 clones, 82% seen once. The sample taken for sequencing was peripheral blood. The source of these receptors is a man in his 70s with acute or convalescent COVID-19.

This chain connects TRBV27 to TRBJ1-2; D not resolved. V was clipped by 0 bases and J by 4 bases, with 6 bases between them. CDR3 length equals 13 residues. The germline V gene has CDR1 MNHEY and CDR2 SMNVEV (reference sequence). DNA of the CDR3: TGTGCCAGCAGTTTATCTGGGAGCTATGGCTACACCTTC. It translates to CASSLSGSYGYTF.

The V call is TRBV5-1, the J call TRBJ2-1; TRBD2 agrees at 9 bases. This CDR3 has 15 amino acids. Germline V gene lookup returns CDR1 SGHRS and CDR2 YFSETQ. The junction had 8 bases not matched to a gene; V was cut back by 6 bases and J by 4 bases. CDR3 nucleotides: TGCGCCAGCACCCCCGGCGCGGGAGGGTACAATGAGCAGTTCTTC. This codes for CASTPGAGGYNEQFF.

This clone came up a few times. This chain uses TRBV28 with TRBJ1-5; 9 bases fit TRBD1. The CDR3 runs 15 residues. Trimming cost V 5 bases and J 4 bases; bases outside gene matches: 6. CDR1 is MDHEN, CDR2 SYDVKM, per germline. CDR3 bases: TGTGCCAGCAGTACTCCGGGACAGGGAAATCAGCCCCAGCATTTT. Translated: CASSTPGQGNQPQHF.

This clone was recorded only once. The rearrangement uses TRBV28 and TRBJ2-1, with 7 nucleotides matching TRBD1. The CDR3 runs 16 residues. V gave up 7 bases and J gave up 4 bases; unmatched junction bases: 13. Per the germline V gene, CDR1 is MDHEN and CDR2 is SYDVKM. CDR3 DNA: TGTGCCAGCACCACTCGGGCCGGGACAGCTTACAATGAGCAGTTCTTC. It encodes CASTTRAGTAYNEQFF.